The rows below give T cell receptor beta chains drawn from one sample of a study of early stage breast cancer tumors. TCRdb keeps only in-frame clones here, not all; method: immunoSEQ multiplex PCR. The sample shows tens of thousands of clones, around 68% of them seen only once. The sequencing input was blood. Source of these receptors: a person in their 60s with breast cancer. Each CDR3 is given with its conserved first and last residue. A D gene is named only where the DNA matches it firmly. Some rows have no size entry. The others give once, few or many, or a class for an expanded clone.

J gene: TRBJ1-1; D gene: .; clone size: .; V gene: TRBV18; CDR3 protein: CASTTGLNTEAFF; CDR3 DNA: TGTGCCAGCACGACAGGTCTGAACACTGAAGCTTTCTTT
J gene: TRBJ1-5; D gene: TRBD1; clone size: .; V gene: TRBV28; CDR3 protein: CASRDRARQPQHF; CDR3 DNA: TGTGCCAGCCGGGACAGGGCACGTCAGCCCCAGCATTTT
J gene: TRBJ2-5; D gene: TRBD2; clone size: .; V gene: TRBV6-5; CDR3 protein: CASRTGGTQETQYF; CDR3 DNA: TGTGCCAGCAGGACGGGAGGGACCCAAGAGACCCAGTACTTC
J gene: TRBJ1-2; D gene: TRBD1; clone size: .; V gene: TRBV5-1; CDR3 protein: CASSLGFGQGFYGYTF; CDR3 DNA: TGCGCCAGCAGCTTGGGTTTTGGACAGGGTTTTTATGGCTACACCTTC
J gene: TRBJ2-1; D gene: TRBD2; clone size: .; V gene: TRBV18; CDR3 protein: CASSLGTSGKNEQFF; CDR3 DNA: TGTGCCAGCTCACTCGGGACTAGCGGGAAGAATGAGCAGTTCTTC
J gene: TRBJ1-2; D gene: .; clone size: once; V gene: TRBV4-1; CDR3 protein: CASSHFWTVPGYTF; CDR3 DNA: TGCGCCAGCAGCCATTTTTGGACAGTCCCCGGCTACACCTTC
J gene: TRBJ2-1; D gene: .; clone size: .; V gene: TRBV7-3; CDR3 protein: CASSPESSIDRYNEQFF; CDR3 DNA: TGTGCCAGCAGCCCCGAGTCGAGCATAGATCGGTACAATGAGCAGTTCTTC
J gene: TRBJ2-2; D gene: .; clone size: .; V gene: TRBV2; CDR3 protein: CASSVFNTGELFF; CDR3 DNA: TGTGCCAGCAGTGTCTTCAACACCGGGGAGCTGTTTTTT
J gene: TRBJ2-7; D gene: TRBD1; clone size: once; V gene: TRBV30; CDR3 protein: CAWRRDSYEQYF; CDR3 DNA: TGTGCCTGGAGACGGGACAGCTACGAGCAGTACTTC
J gene: TRBJ2-7; D gene: .; clone size: once; V gene: TRBV5-1; CDR3 protein: CASSLVAATSSEQYF; CDR3 DNA: TGCGCCAGCAGCTTGGTTGCCGCTACCTCTTCCGAGCAGTACTTC
J gene: TRBJ2-7; D gene: TRBD2; clone size: few; V gene: TRBV7-9; CDR3 protein: CASSLVSGRGTHEQYF; CDR3 DNA: TGTGCCAGCAGCTTAGTAAGTGGGCGGGGGACCCACGAGCAGTACTTC
J gene: TRBJ2-1; D gene: .; clone size: .; V gene: TRBV6-6; CDR3 protein: CASSTPVSSYNEQFF; CDR3 DNA: TGTGCCAGCAGTACCCCTGTCAGCTCCTACAATGAGCAGTTCTTC
J gene: TRBJ2-5; D gene: .; clone size: .; V gene: TRBV27; CDR3 protein: CASSTTAGYF; CDR3 DNA: TGTGCCAGCAGTACGACAGCCGGGTACTTC
J gene: TRBJ2-5; D gene: .; clone size: .; V gene: TRBV10-3; CDR3 protein: CAISDTLGAGETQYF; CDR3 DNA: TGTGCCATCAGCGATACCCTGGGGGCTGGAGAGACCCAGTACTTC
J gene: TRBJ1-1; D gene: .; clone size: .; V gene: TRBV15; CDR3 protein: CATSRGDQNTEAFF; CDR3 DNA: TGTGCCACCAGCAGAGGAGACCAGAACACTGAAGCTTTCTTT
J gene: TRBJ2-7; D gene: .; clone size: .; V gene: TRBV15; CDR3 protein: CATSRDHNYEQYF; CDR3 DNA: TGTGCCACCAGCAGAGATCATAACTACGAGCAGTACTTC
J gene: TRBJ2-7; D gene: .; clone size: once; V gene: TRBV21-1; CDR3 protein: CASSSHRYEQYF; CDR3 DNA: TGTGCCAGCAGCAGCCATCGGTACGAGCAGTACTTC
J gene: TRBJ1-6; D gene: TRBD1; clone size: .; V gene: TRBV6-5; CDR3 protein: CASRTGTGHSPLHF; CDR3 DNA: TGTGCCAGCAGGACCGGGACAGGGCATTCACCCCTCCACTTT
J gene: TRBJ2-1; D gene: .; clone size: .; V gene: TRBV2; CDR3 protein: CASSESGRLQFF; CDR3 DNA: TGTGCCAGCAGTGAATCGGGTAGACTGCAGTTCTTC
J gene: TRBJ2-7; D gene: TRBD1; clone size: .; V gene: TRBV6-5; CDR3 protein: CASRPRDRGRYEQYF; CDR3 DNA: TGTGCCAGCAGACCCCGGGACAGGGGGCGTTACGAGCAGTACTTC
J gene: TRBJ2-7; D gene: TRBD1; clone size: .; V gene: TRBV11-2; CDR3 protein: CASSFTTSGTGNEQYF; CDR3 DNA: TGTGCCAGCAGCTTCACCACGTCCGGGACAGGGAACGAGCAGTACTTC
J gene: TRBJ2-1; D gene: .; clone size: .; V gene: TRBV19; CDR3 protein: CASSRRPGLGRSSYNEQFF; CDR3 DNA: TGTGCCAGTAGTAGGCGGCCGGGACTCGGTAGGAGCTCCTACAATGAGCAGTTCTTC
J gene: TRBJ2-7; D gene: .; clone size: few; V gene: TRBV27; CDR3 protein: CASSLFNGHYEQYF; CDR3 DNA: TGTGCCAGCAGTTTATTTAACGGCCACTACGAGCAGTACTTC
J gene: TRBJ1-1; D gene: .; clone size: .; V gene: TRBV15; CDR3 protein: CATSREEGWTEAFF; CDR3 DNA: TGTGCCACCAGCAGAGAGGAGGGATGGACTGAAGCTTTCTTT
J gene: TRBJ2-7; D gene: TRBD1; clone size: once; V gene: TRBV27; CDR3 protein: CASQGQAYEQYF; CDR3 DNA: TGTGCCAGCCAAGGACAGGCCTACGAGCAGTACTTC
J gene: TRBJ2-7; D gene: TRBD2; clone size: .; V gene: TRBV25-1; CDR3 protein: CASSVVAGVNEQYF; CDR3 DNA: TGTGCCAGCAGTGTGGTAGCGGGAGTGAATGAGCAGTACTTC
J gene: TRBJ1-1; D gene: .; clone size: .; V gene: TRBV27; CDR3 protein: CASSLSGGTEAFF; CDR3 DNA: TGTGCCAGCAGTTTATCGGGGGGCACTGAAGCTTTCTTT
J gene: TRBJ2-7; D gene: .; clone size: .; V gene: TRBV7-8; CDR3 protein: CATTATIEQYF; CDR3 DNA: TGTGCCACCACCGCGACCATCGAGCAGTACTTC
J gene: TRBJ2-7; D gene: .; clone size: .; V gene: TRBV19; CDR3 protein: CASSIGAGREQYF; CDR3 DNA: TGTGCCAGTAGTATCGGGGCAGGGCGCGAGCAGTACTTC
J gene: TRBJ1-4; D gene: .; clone size: .; V gene: TRBV5-6; CDR3 protein: CASSPGMGIRGEKLFF; CDR3 DNA: TGTGCCAGCAGCCCTGGCATGGGGATCAGGGGTGAAAAACTGTTTTTT
J gene: TRBJ2-7; D gene: TRBD2; clone size: .; V gene: TRBV13; CDR3 protein: CASSLRGRAGGPYEQYF; CDR3 DNA: TGTGCCAGCAGCTTGAGGGGACGAGCGGGAGGGCCCTACGAGCAGTACTTC
J gene: TRBJ2-7; D gene: .; clone size: few; V gene: TRBV16; CDR3 protein: CASSQFTSSSYEQYF; CDR3 DNA: TGTGCCAGCAGCCAATTCACCAGCAGCTCCTACGAGCAGTACTTC
J gene: TRBJ1-2; D gene: .; clone size: once; V gene: TRBV28; CDR3 protein: CASSTVANYGYTF; CDR3 DNA: TGTGCCAGCAGTACAGTAGCTAACTATGGCTACACCTTC
J gene: TRBJ2-4; D gene: .; clone size: .; V gene: TRBV19; CDR3 protein: CASSILGGGRAKNIQYF; CDR3 DNA: TGTGCCAGTAGTATCCTCGGGGGCGGAAGAGCCAAAAACATTCAGTACTTC
J gene: TRBJ2-7; D gene: .; clone size: .; V gene: TRBV6-5; CDR3 protein: CASSYLRSHPYEQYF; CDR3 DNA: TGTGCCAGCAGTTACCTCAGGTCCCACCCCTACGAGCAGTACTTC
J gene: TRBJ2-7; D gene: .; clone size: .; V gene: TRBV7-6; CDR3 protein: CASSPRGAATYEQYF; CDR3 DNA: TGTGCCAGCAGCCCCCGGGGGGCAGCGACCTACGAGCAGTACTTC
J gene: TRBJ2-7; D gene: .; clone size: .; V gene: TRBV7-2; CDR3 protein: CASSLETGVSYEQYF; CDR3 DNA: TGTGCCAGCAGCTTAGAGACTGGTGTGTCCTACGAGCAGTACTTC
J gene: TRBJ2-3; D gene: .; clone size: once; V gene: TRBV25-1; CDR3 protein: CASSPSRLDTDTQYF; CDR3 DNA: TGTGCCAGCAGCCCGTCCAGGCTTGACACAGATACGCAGTATTTT